These 13 T cell receptor beta chains share one sample of origin, sequenced in a study of T cell repertoires in aging, cancer and after chemotherapy. The template was genomic DNA from peripheral blood, not RNA. Rearranged V-D-J TRB sequences were amplified with a mixed TRB-A/B primer pool. TCRdb used MiXCR to reprocess the multiplex PCR reads, holding one entry per CDR3 protein. The table lists around 12,000 distinct CDR3 sequences, 21% of them singletons. Sample: blood. The receptors were sampled from a human donor in good health.

This clonotype is judged medium-sized. This chain uses TRBV6-1 with TRBJ1-6; D is unclear. This CDR3 region has 11 residues. Trimming took off 7 bases at V and 10 bases at J, with 8 bases between the two ends. CDR1 and CDR2 from the germline V gene are MNHNS and SASEGT. This CDR3 reads CASTDLSPLHF. The CDR3 DNA is TGTGCCAGCACGGACCTATCACCCCTCCACTTT.

The rearrangement uses TRBV19 and TRBJ2-5, with D perhaps matching TRBD2 (7 bases). V lost 7 bases and J lost 1, with 16 bases in between. The CDR3 has 15 residues. Germline CDR1 LNHDA, CDR2 SQIVND (reference sequence). In nucleotides, the CDR3 is TGTGCCAGTAAAAAACAGGGAGGGATCCAAGAGACCCAGTACTTC. Translating it yields CASKKQGGIQETQYF.

This clonotype was counted ten times or more. The chain recombines TRBV20-1 with TRBJ1-6; TRBD1 agrees at 10 bases. This CDR3 is built from 17 residues. CDR1 and CDR2 (germline): DFQATT, SNEGSKA (reference sequence). With V trimmed by 4 bases and J by 5 bases, 11 bases remained unmatched. The CDR3, as DNA: TGCAGTGCTACTACCCGGACAGGGGGGACGGATAATTCACCCCTCCACTTT. Protein sequence: CSATTRTGGTDNSPLHF.

This clonotype was picked up a small number of times. The chain employs TRBV20-1 and TRBJ1-5; 10 positions match TRBD1. The CDR3 runs to 15 residues. Germline assignment: CDR1 DFQATT and CDR2 SNEGSKA (reference sequence). V trimming: 6 bases; J trimming: 3 bases; junction bases outside the gene matches: 8. In nucleotides, the CDR3 is TGCAGTGCCAAGGACAGGGGGGGATTCAATCAGCCCCAGCATTTT. Translation: CSAKDRGGFNQPQHF.

Within the sample, this clonotype is medium-sized. The chain recombines TRBV19 with TRBJ2-5; D may match TRBD1 or TRBD2 (6 bases each). The CDR3 has 13 residues. V was shortened by 5 bases and J by 5 bases, with 12 bases between the two germline ends. CDR1 is LNHDA, CDR2 SQIVND, per germline (reference sequence). The CDR3 DNA reads TGTGCCAGTAGTCGTATAGGGGGGGAGACCCAGTACTTC. It yields the protein CASSRIGGETQYF.

The sample holds a few counts of this clonotype. The V gene is TRBV12-3 or TRBV12-4, the J gene TRBJ2-6; the D is unclear. V was cut by 7 bases and J by 4 bases, with 14 bases left in between. This CDR3 has 15 residues. CDR3 amino acids: CASTRAPAGANVLTF. CDR3 bases: TGTGCCAGCACCCGGGCGCCGGCGGGGGCCAACGTCCTGACTTTC.

By frequency in the sample, this clonotype is medium-sized. The rearrangement uses TRBV19 and TRBJ1-2; D is uncertain. The V and J ends lost 6 bases and 4 bases respectively, with 9 bases between them. The CDR3 runs to 12 residues. Germline V lookup: CDR1 LNHDA, CDR2 SQIVND (reference sequence). The CDR3 DNA sequence: TGTGCCAGTAGCCCAGCTACCTATGGCTACACCTTC. Amino acid sequence: CASSPATYGYTF.

In this sample, this clonotype is medium-sized (0.01 to 0.1%). This chain uses TRBV27 with TRBJ1-2, with D maybe TRBD1 (5 bases). Per the germline V gene, CDR1 is MNHEY and CDR2 is SMNVEV (reference sequence). The CDR3 extends over 12 amino acids. V was clipped by 6 bases and J by 3 bases, with 8 bases between them. The chain's CDR3 is CASRGPDYGYTF. For the CDR3, the DNA is TGTGCCAGCAGGGGGCCGGACTATGGCTACACCTTC.

V is TRBV19 and J is TRBJ1-1; possible D gene TRBD1, 6 bases. Between the trimmed V and J ends, which lost 5 bases and 1 base, there was a span of 14 bases. Looked up from germline, CDR1 is LNHDA and CDR2 is SQIVND (reference sequence). The length of the CDR3 is 15 residues. The CDR3 reads CASSESGGGNTEAFF. CDR3 DNA: TGTGCCAGTAGTGAGTCGGGGGGCGGGAACACTGAAGCTTTCTTT. Combining the CDR3 with reference TRBV19 and TRBJ1-1 gives the whole variable domain DGGITQSPKYLFRKEGQNVTLSCEQNLNHDAMYWYRQDPGQGLRLIYYSQIVNDFQKGDIAEGYSVSREKKESFPLTVTSAQKNPTAFYLCASSESGGGNTEAFFGQGTRLTVV.

Only a few counts were recorded for this clonotype. V is TRBV7-2 and J is TRBJ2-1; TRBD2 is a possible D gene (7 bases). V dropped 11 bases and J dropped 9 bases, with 17 bases sitting between them. This CDR3 comprises 12 residues. CDR1 is SGHTA, CDR2 FQGNSA, per germline. CDR3 sequence (DNA): TGTGCCGGGGGGGGCCTGTACGGTGAGCAGTTCTTC. It codes for CAGGGLYGEQFF.

The gene calls are TRBV6-2 or TRBV6-3 and TRBJ1-5, with 8 bases lining up with TRBD1. Germline CDR1 reads MNHEY; CDR2 reads SVGEGT. V dropped 6 bases and J dropped 7; count of bases not matched to a gene: 8. There are 14 residues in the CDR3. The CDR3 sequence: CASRGTGGGQPQHF. For the CDR3, the DNA is TGTGCCAGCAGAGGGACAGGCGGGGGACAGCCCCAGCATTTT.

The chain is built from TRBV9 and TRBJ2-5, with D unresolved. The CDR3 extends over 13 amino acids. CDR1 is SGDLS, CDR2 YYNGEE, per germline. Between the trimmed V and J ends, which lost 4 bases and 5 bases, there was a span of 12 bases. The CDR3 reads CASSSITTETQYF. DNA of the CDR3: TGTGCCAGCAGCTCAATTACTACGGAGACCCAGTACTTC. Drawing the rest from reference TRBV9 and TRBJ2-5, the complete variable domain is DSGVTQTPKHLITATGQRVTLRCSPRSGDLSVYWYQQSLDQGLQFLIQYYNGEERAKGNILERFSAQQFPDLHSELNLSSLELGDSALYFCASSSITTETQYFGPGTRLLVL.

This CDR3 reads CASSSRGTGELFF. The CDR3 DNA follows: TGTGCCAGCAGTTCTCGAGGGACAGGGGAGCTGTTTTTT. The chain carries TRBV6-2 or TRBV6-3 and TRBJ2-2; a possible D gene is TRBD1 (6 bases). V lost 4 bases, J lost 8 bases, and 11 bases lay in between. From germline, CDR1 is MNHEY and CDR2 SVGEGT. The CDR3 contains 13 residues.